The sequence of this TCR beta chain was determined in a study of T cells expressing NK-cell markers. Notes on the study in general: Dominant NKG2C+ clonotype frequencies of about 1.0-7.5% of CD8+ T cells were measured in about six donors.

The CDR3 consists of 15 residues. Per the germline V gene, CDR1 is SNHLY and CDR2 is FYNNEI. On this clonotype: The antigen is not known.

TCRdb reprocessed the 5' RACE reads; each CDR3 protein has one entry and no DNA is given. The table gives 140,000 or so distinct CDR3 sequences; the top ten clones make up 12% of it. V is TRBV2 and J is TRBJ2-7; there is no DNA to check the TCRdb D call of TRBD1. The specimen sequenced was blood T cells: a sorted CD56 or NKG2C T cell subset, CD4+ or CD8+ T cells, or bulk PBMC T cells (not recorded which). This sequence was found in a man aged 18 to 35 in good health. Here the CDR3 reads CASSEADGTVYEQYF.